This TCR beta chain is from a study of shared clonotypes between healthy human individuals. About the study: Three plates each covered CD4 naive and memory; CD8 naive two, CD8 memory one.

Assay execution proceeded at the deep level. Assay used: immunoSEQ multiplex PCR; TCRdb lists only in-frame clones, some missing. This sample carries some 2,500,000 clones, around 93% of them seen once, and the ten largest clones take around 0.38%. With V trimmed by 4 bases and J by 7 bases, 15 bases remained unmatched. This CDR3 comprises 18 residues. Germline CDR1 MDHEN, CDR2 SYDVKM. The clonotype comes from a man in his late teens or twenties in good health. Some clones in this sample may be carry-over from other donors' samples. The specimen sequenced was naive CD4+ T cells from PBMCs. Described subset: CD45RA+ positively selected. The V call is TRBV28, the J call TRBJ2-1, with 11 nucleotides matching TRBD1. The CDR3 loop reads CASSSITARDRGRNEQFF. CDR3 nucleotide sequence: TGTGCCAGCAGTTCTATAACGGCCCGGGACAGGGGGAGGAATGAGCAGTTCTTC.